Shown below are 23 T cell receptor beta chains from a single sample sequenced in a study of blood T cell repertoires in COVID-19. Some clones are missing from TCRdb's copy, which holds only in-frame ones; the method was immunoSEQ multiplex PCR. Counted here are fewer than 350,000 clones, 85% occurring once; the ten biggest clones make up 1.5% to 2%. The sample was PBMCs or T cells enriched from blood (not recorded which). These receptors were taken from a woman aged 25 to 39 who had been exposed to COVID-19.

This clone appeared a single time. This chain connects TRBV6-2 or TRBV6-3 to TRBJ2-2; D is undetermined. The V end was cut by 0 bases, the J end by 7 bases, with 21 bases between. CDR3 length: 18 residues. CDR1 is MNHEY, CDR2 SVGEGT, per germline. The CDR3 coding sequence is TGTGCCAGCAGTTACTCCCCTAGTAATTTAGGTTCCGACGGGGAGCTGTTTTTT. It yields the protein CASSYSPSNLGSDGELFF.

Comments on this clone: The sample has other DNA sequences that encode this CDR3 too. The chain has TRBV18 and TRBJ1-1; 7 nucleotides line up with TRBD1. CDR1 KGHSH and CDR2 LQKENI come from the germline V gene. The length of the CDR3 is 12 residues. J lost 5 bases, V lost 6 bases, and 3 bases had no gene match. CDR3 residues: CASSPTGTEAFF. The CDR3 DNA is TGTGCCAGCTCCCCGACAGGGACTGAAGCTTTCTTT.

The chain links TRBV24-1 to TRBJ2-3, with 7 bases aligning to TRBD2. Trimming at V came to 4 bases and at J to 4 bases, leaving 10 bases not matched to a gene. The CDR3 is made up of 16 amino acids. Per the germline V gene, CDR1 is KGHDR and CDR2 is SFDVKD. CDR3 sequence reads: CATSERTSLAPDTQYF. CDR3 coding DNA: TGTGCCACCAGTGAGCGGACTAGTTTGGCGCCAGATACGCAGTATTTT.

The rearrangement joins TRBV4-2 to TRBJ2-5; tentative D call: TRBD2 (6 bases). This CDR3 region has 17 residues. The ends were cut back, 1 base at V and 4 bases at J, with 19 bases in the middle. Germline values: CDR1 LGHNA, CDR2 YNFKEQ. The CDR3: CASSQVGSYGGGETQYF. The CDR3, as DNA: TGTGCCAGCAGCCAAGTCGGTAGTTACGGGGGTGGAGAGACCCAGTACTTC.

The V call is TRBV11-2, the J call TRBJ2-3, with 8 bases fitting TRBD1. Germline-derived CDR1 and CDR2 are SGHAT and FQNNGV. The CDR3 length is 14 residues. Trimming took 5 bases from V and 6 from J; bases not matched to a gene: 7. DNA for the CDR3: TGTGCCAGCAGCCTCAACAGGGGGGATGATACGCAGTATTTT. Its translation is CASSLNRGDDTQYF.

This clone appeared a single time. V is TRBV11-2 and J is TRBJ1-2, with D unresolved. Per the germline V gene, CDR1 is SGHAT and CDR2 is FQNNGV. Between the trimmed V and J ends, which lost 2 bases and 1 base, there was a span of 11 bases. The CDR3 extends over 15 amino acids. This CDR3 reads CASSLLRQVNYGYTF. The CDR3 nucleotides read TGTGCCAGCAGCTTACTCCGGCAGGTTAACTATGGCTACACCTTC.

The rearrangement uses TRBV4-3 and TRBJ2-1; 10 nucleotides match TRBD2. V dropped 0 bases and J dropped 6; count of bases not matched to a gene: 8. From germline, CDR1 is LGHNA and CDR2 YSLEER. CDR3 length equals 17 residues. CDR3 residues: CASSQDRISGGTNEQFF. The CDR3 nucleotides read TGCGCCAGCAGCCAAGATAGGATTAGCGGGGGGACCAATGAGCAGTTCTTC.

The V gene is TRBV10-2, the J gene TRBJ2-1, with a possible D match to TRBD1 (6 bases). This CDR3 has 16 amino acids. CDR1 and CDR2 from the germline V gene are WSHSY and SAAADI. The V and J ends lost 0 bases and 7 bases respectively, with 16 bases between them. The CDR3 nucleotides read TGCGCCAGCAGTGAGTCGATGGGACATCTAGTAAATGAGCAGTTCTTC. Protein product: CASSESMGHLVNEQFF.

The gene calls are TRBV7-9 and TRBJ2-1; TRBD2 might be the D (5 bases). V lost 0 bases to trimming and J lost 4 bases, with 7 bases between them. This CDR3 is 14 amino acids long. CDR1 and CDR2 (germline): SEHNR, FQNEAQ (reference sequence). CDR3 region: CASSLAGAYNEQFF. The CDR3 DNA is TGTGCCAGCAGCTTAGCGGGAGCTTACAATGAGCAGTTCTTC.

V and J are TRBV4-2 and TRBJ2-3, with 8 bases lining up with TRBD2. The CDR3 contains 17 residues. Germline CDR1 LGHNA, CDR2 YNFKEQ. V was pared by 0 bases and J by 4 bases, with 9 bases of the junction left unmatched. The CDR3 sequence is CASSQEISGSGADTQYF. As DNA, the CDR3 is TGTGCCAGCAGCCAAGAGATAAGCGGGAGTGGCGCAGATACGCAGTATTTT.

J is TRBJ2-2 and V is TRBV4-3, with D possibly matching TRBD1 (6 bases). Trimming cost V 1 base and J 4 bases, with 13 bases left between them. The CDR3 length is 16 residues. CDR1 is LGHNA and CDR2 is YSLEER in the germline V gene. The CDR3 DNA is TGCGCCAGCAGCCAAGTCCCTTCAGGGGCCACCGGGGAGCTGTTTTTT. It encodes CASSQVPSGATGELFF.

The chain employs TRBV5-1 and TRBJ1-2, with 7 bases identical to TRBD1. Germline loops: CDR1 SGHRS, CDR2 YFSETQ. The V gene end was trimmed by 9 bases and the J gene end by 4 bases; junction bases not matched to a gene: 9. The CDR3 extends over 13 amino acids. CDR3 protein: CATSTGLSYGYTF. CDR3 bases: TGCGCCACCTCGACAGGGTTAAGCTATGGCTACACCTTC.

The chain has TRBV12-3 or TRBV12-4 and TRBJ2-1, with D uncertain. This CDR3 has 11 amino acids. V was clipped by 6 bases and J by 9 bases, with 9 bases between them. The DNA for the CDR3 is TGTGCCAGCAGCGTAGCTGGTGAGCAGTTCTTC. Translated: CASSVAGEQFF.

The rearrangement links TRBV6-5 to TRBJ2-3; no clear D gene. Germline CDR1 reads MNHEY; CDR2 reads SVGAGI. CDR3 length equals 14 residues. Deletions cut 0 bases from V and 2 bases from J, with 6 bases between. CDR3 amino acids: CASSYSDTTDTQYF. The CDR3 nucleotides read TGTGCCAGCAGTTACTCAGACACCACAGATACGCAGTATTTT.

The CDR3 sequence is CAWTGGTYEQYF. The CDR3 coding sequence is TGTGCCTGGACAGGGGGGACCTACGAGCAGTACTTC. The rearrangement links TRBV30 to TRBJ2-7; possible D gene TRBD1, 7 bases. Deletions cut 4 bases from V and 2 bases from J, with 9 bases between. Germline loops: CDR1 GTSNPN, CDR2 SVGIG (reference sequence). This CDR3 contains 12 residues.

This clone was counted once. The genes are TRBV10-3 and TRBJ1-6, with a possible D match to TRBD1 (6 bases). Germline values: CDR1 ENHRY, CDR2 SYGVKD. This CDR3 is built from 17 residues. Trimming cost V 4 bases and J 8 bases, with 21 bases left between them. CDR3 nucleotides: TGTGCCATCAGTGCCGGGACACTGGACGTCTTGGATTCACCCCTCCACTTT. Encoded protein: CAISAGTLDVLDSPLHF.

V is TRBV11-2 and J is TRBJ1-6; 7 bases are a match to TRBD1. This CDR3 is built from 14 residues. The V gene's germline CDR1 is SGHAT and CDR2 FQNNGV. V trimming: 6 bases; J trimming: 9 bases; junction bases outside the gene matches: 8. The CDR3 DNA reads TGTGCCAGCAGGTTACAGGGGTCGGGTTCACCCCTCCACTTT. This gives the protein CASRLQGSGSPLHF.

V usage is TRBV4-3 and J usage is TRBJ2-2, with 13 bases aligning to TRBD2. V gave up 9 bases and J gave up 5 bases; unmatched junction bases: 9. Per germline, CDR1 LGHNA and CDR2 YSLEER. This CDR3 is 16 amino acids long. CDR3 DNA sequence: TGCGCCAGGACGAGGACTAGCGGGGGTTCAACCGGGGAGCTGTTTTTT. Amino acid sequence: CARTRTSGGSTGELFF.

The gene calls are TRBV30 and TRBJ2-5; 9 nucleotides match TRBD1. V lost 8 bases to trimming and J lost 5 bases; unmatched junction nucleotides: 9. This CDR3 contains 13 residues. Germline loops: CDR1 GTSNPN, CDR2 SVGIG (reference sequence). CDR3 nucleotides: TGTGCCGCCCGGGACAGGGTTACGGAGACCCAGTACTTC. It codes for CAARDRVTETQYF.

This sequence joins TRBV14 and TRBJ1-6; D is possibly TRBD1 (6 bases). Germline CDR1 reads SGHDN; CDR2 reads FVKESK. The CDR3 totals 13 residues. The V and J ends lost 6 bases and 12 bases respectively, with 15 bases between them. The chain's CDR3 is CASSPGDARPLHF. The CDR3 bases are TGTGCCAGCAGTCCAGGGGATGCACGACCCCTCCACTTT.

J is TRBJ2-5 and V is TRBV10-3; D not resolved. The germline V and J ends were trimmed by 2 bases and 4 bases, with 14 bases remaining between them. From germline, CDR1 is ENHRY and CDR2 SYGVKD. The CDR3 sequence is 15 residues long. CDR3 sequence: CAISEDARSRETQYF. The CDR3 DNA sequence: TGTGCCATCAGTGAGGACGCGAGGTCCCGAGAGACCCAGTACTTC.

This chain's CDR3 is CASSPGSERNEQFF. In nucleotides, the CDR3 is TGTGCCAGCAGCCCCGGGTCGGAACGGAATGAGCAGTTCTTC. The rearrangement uses TRBV7-2 and TRBJ2-1; no firm D call. V lost 5 bases, J lost 7 bases, and 15 bases lay in between. This CDR3 spans 14 amino acids. Germline assignment: CDR1 SGHTA and CDR2 FQGNSA. Complete variable domain (other parts from reference TRBV7-2 and TRBJ2-1): GAGVSQSPSNKVTEKGKDVELRCDPISGHTALYWYRQSLGQGLEFLIYFQGNSAPDKSGLPSDRFSAERTGGSVSTLTIQRTQQEDSAVYLCASSPGSERNEQFFGPGTRLTVL.

Here the CDR3 reads CASSTPSRNTQYF. The CDR3 bases are TGTGCCAGTAGTACCCCTAGCCGGAATACGCAGTATTTT. V is TRBV19 and J is TRBJ2-3; tentative D call: TRBD2 (5 bases). Germline V gene lookup returns CDR1 LNHDA and CDR2 SQIVND (reference sequence). CDR3 length equals 13 residues. V was shortened by 4 bases and J by 7 bases, with 12 bases between the two germline ends.